This T cell receptor (beta chain) was sequenced in a study of cytomegalovirus exposure and HLA in healthy donors. This CDR3 has 15 residues. Trimming left V 0 bases short and J 2 bases short, with 10 bases between. Looked up from germline, CDR1 is KGHSH and CDR2 is LQKENI. Nominally healthy donors were sampled, though unrecorded immune exposures were likely. In this sample, this clone turned up a few times. Its antigen remains unknown. Primers for the PCR totalled 60 Vbeta and 13 Jbeta. TCRdb's copy holds only in-frame clones and misses some; the assay was immunoSEQ multiplex PCR. The sample has about 160,000 clones, approximately 86% seen once. Study outcomes and limitations: The sole available immune exposure information was CMV serostatus. Several of the most significant clusters appeared, in a later analysis, to be linked to common viral pathogens. Association of a missense DCLRE1C variant with TCR beta V- and J-gene trimming was reported in a later analysis.

The clonotype originates from a male donor in good health and CMV-seronegative. The specimen was PBMCs. The chain couples TRBV18 to TRBJ1-2, with D perhaps matching TRBD1 (5 bases). CDR3: CASSPPRGSNYGYTF. For the CDR3, the DNA is TGTGCCAGCTCACCACCACGGGGGTCAAACTATGGCTACACCTTC.